The entry that follows covers one T cell receptor (beta chain) sequence. The antigen remains unidentified. The data were obtained in a study of T cells in Graves' hyperthyroidism and ophthalmopathy. General study points: Most thyroid clonotypes that were expanded above 0.001 also turned up in blood.

The CDR3 covers 13 residues. Deletions cut 5 bases from V and 1 base from J, with 8 bases between. Germline-derived CDR1 and CDR2 are LNHNV and YYDKDF (reference sequence). Amplified regions were TCR beta CDR3 sequences from RNA transcripts. The HTBI primer set drove a first-round RT-PCR of the TCR CDR3. A single record per CDR3 protein comes from TCRdb applying MiXCR to the multiplex PCR reads. The repertoire consists of some 510,000 distinct CDR3 sequences, with 46% occurring once and the leading ten covering approximately 8.2%. Hyperthyroidism of Graves' type that showed no ophthalmopathy progression within 18 months was stable. Orbital computed tomography and thyroid ultrasound, together with serum TRAb and thyroxine and clinical symptoms, were used for diagnoses.

This sequence was found in a woman between 18 and 29 years old with Graves' hyperthyroidism. The chain combines TRBV15 with TRBJ2-5; D is unclear. Sequenced material: peripheral blood or thyroid tissue (not recorded which). This chain's CDR3 is CATSSKGQETQYF. CDR3 in DNA: TGTGCCACCAGCTCAAAGGGCCAAGAGACCCAGTACTTC.